The entry below describes one T cell receptor beta chain. What it binds is unknown. The CDR3 is made up of 12 amino acids. Trimming shortened V by 5 bases and J by 2 bases, and 5 bases separated the two germline ends. Germline V gene lookup returns CDR1 MNHEY and CDR2 SMNVEV (reference sequence). Method: immunoSEQ multiplex PCR; TCRdb's copy keeps in-frame clones and lacks some. The table has under 150,000 clones, about 87% seen once. This record comes from a study of T cell responses to AZD1222 COVID-19 vaccine. Study results and limitations: Seropositive at baseline were only six AZD1222 recipients. Donors were chiefly white British, with a greater number of females, and clonal diversity was perhaps underestimated. Per reports, nearly half of all spike-specific TCRs target regions that are unmutated in variants.

The sequence derives from an adult in good health. The specimen comprised peripheral blood, sampled on day 0 of AZD1222 vaccination. The chain recombines TRBV27 with TRBJ2-3; no clear D. As DNA, the CDR3 is TGTGCCAGCAGTACCCTCACAGATACGCAGTATTTT. Protein product: CASSTLTDTQYF.